This is a list of T cell receptor beta chains from one sample in a study of shared clonotypes between healthy human individuals. Clones were read by immunoSEQ multiplex PCR, and TCRdb kept only the in-frame ones, dropping some. The sample yields hundreds of thousands of clones, approximately 74% seen once. The sequenced sample consisted of memory CD4+ T cells sorted from blood. Receptors were obtained from a woman in her 30s in good health. The CDR3 runs from the conserved cysteine through the conserved F or W. The D gene is left open where the match is weak. Size values are once, few and many counts, or a class for expanded clones, and some rows have none.

d_call j_call v_call cdr3_length clone_size cdr3_nt cdr3_aa
TRBD1 TRBJ1-1 TRBV5-1 14 - TGCGCCAGCAGCGGGGGACAGCCTTACACTGAAGCTTTCTTT CASSGGQPYTEAFF
- TRBJ1-1 TRBV7-8 12 - TGTGCCAGCAGGCGGGAGCGAGCGGAAGCTTTCTTT CASRRERAEAFF
- TRBJ1-5 TRBV6-5 14 - TGTGCCAGCAGTCGAGAACAGTGGGGTCAGCCCCAGCATTTT CASSREQWGQPQHF
- TRBJ1-2 TRBV7-9 12 - TGTGCCAGCAGTGAACAGGCCTATGGCTACACCTTC CASSEQAYGYTF
- TRBJ2-1 TRBV5-6 12 many TGTGCCAGCAGCTTGGTCGCCAATGAGCAGTTCTTC CASSLVANEQFF
- TRBJ2-3 TRBV6-5 14 - TGTGCGAGTAAGGTGGACCAATCCACAGATACGCAGTATTTT CASKVDQSTDTQYF
- TRBJ2-7 TRBV9 17 few TGTGCCAGCAGCGTAGGGAAAAGGGTGGACACGTCCTACGAGCAGTACTTC CASSVGKRVDTSYEQYF
TRBD2 TRBJ2-7 TRBV5-1 14 - TGCGCCAGCAGCATAAGCGGGACCACCAGCGAGCAGTACTTC CASSISGTTSEQYF
- TRBJ1-5 TRBV7-8 15 - TGTGCCAGCAGCTTCGACCGACAGATCAATCAGCCCCAGCATTTT CASSFDRQINQPQHF
- TRBJ2-7 TRBV5-1 14 - TGCGCCAGCAGCTCGGGTGATGCCAGCTACGAGCAGTACTTC CASSSGDASYEQYF
- TRBJ2-3 TRBV7-9 17 - TGTGCCAGCAGCCTAGGTGGGGTTAGAGGGCCAACAGATACGCAGTATTTT CASSLGGVRGPTDTQYF
- TRBJ2-3 TRBV9 17 - TGTGCCAGCAGCGTAGTTCCCAGGTCTACAGGCACAGATACGCAGTATTTT CASSVVPRSTGTDTQYF
TRBD2 TRBJ2-3 TRBV7-2 15 - TGTGCCAGCAGCCCCAGACTAGCGGGAGCGGTCGCGCAGTATTTT CASSPRLAGAVAQYF
- TRBJ2-7 TRBV29-1 13 - TGCAGCGTTCAGGGTTCACCCTCCTACGAGCAGTACTTC CSVQGSPSYEQYF
- TRBJ1-5 TRBV10-1 14 - TGCGCCAGCAGGGACCAAGATAGCAATCAGCCCCAGCATTTT CASRDQDSNQPQHF
- TRBJ2-5 TRBV27 15 - TGTGCCAGCAGTTTTAAAGGACACAGCCAAGAGACCCAGTACTTC CASSFKGHSQETQYF
- TRBJ2-3 TRBV9 13 - TGTGCCAGCAGCGTAGAGTTTGAGGATACGCAGTATTTT CASSVEFEDTQYF
- TRBJ2-3 TRBV27 12 - TGTGCCAGCAGTTCAAATTCAGATACGCAGTATTTT CASSSNSDTQYF
- TRBJ1-1 TRBV20-1 10 - TGCAGTGCTAGAACTGGTGAAGCTTTCTTT CSARTGEAFF
- TRBJ2-1 TRBV7-9 12 - TGTGCCTCCGGGTCAAAGAACAATGAGCAGTTCTTC CASGSKNNEQFF
- TRBJ1-5 TRBV19 16 once TGTGCCAGTAGTTTTCGGACAGCCGCTTTTAATCAGCCCCAGCATTTT CASSFRTAAFNQPQHF
- TRBJ2-6 TRBV14 16 - TGTGCCAGCAGCCCCTGGCAACTCTCTGGGGCCAACGTCCTGACTTTC CASSPWQLSGANVLTF
TRBD1 TRBJ2-7 TRBV6-6 13 - TGTGCCAGCAGTTACGACAGGGCAAACGAGCAGTACTTC CASSYDRANEQYF
TRBD1 TRBJ2-3 TRBV5-1 15 - TGCGCCAGCAGCTCCGTGACAGGGGGAATAGATACGCAGTATTTT CASSSVTGGIDTQYF
- TRBJ2-7 TRBV6-8 11 - TGTGCAACCGGGAAGAGCTACGAGCAGTACTTC CATGKSYEQYF
- TRBJ2-1 TRBV29-1 14 - TGCAGCGTTGTCCAGGGCTTTTCCCAAAATGAGCAGTTCTTC CSVVQGFSQNEQFF
- TRBJ2-7 TRBV30 12 - TGTGCCTGGAGTGTAACCGGGTACGAGCAGTACTTC CAWSVTGYEQYF
- TRBJ2-7 TRBV28 13 - TGTGCCATAGGCCGACAGGATACATACGAGCAGTACTTC CAIGRQDTYEQYF
TRBD2 TRBJ2-5 TRBV2 17 - TGTGCCAGCAGTGAAGCGTGGCCTAGCGGGAGCGGGGAGACCCAGTACTTC CASSEAWPSGSGETQYF
- TRBJ1-1 TRBV27 14 - TGTGCCAGCAGTTATCAGGGGTGGAACACTGAAGCTTTCTTT CASSYQGWNTEAFF
TRBD1 TRBJ2-7 TRBV28 16 - TGTGCCAGCAGTTTCTCGTCTGGACAGGGAAACTACGAGCAGTACTTC CASSFSSGQGNYEQYF
- TRBJ2-3 TRBV4-2 12 - TGTGCCAGCAGCCAGGTGGAGGATACGCAGTATTTT CASSQVEDTQYF
- TRBJ1-5 TRBV15 14 - TGTGCCACCAGCAGAGTCCGGGGGGGCCAGCCCCAGCATTTT CATSRVRGGQPQHF
- TRBJ1-5 TRBV6-1 13 - TGTGCCAGCAGAGACAAGGCTGATCAGCCCCAGCATTTT CASRDKADQPQHF
- TRBJ2-7 TRBV30 12 many TGTGCCTGGAGGGACACAAACTACGAGCAGTACTTC CAWRDTNYEQYF